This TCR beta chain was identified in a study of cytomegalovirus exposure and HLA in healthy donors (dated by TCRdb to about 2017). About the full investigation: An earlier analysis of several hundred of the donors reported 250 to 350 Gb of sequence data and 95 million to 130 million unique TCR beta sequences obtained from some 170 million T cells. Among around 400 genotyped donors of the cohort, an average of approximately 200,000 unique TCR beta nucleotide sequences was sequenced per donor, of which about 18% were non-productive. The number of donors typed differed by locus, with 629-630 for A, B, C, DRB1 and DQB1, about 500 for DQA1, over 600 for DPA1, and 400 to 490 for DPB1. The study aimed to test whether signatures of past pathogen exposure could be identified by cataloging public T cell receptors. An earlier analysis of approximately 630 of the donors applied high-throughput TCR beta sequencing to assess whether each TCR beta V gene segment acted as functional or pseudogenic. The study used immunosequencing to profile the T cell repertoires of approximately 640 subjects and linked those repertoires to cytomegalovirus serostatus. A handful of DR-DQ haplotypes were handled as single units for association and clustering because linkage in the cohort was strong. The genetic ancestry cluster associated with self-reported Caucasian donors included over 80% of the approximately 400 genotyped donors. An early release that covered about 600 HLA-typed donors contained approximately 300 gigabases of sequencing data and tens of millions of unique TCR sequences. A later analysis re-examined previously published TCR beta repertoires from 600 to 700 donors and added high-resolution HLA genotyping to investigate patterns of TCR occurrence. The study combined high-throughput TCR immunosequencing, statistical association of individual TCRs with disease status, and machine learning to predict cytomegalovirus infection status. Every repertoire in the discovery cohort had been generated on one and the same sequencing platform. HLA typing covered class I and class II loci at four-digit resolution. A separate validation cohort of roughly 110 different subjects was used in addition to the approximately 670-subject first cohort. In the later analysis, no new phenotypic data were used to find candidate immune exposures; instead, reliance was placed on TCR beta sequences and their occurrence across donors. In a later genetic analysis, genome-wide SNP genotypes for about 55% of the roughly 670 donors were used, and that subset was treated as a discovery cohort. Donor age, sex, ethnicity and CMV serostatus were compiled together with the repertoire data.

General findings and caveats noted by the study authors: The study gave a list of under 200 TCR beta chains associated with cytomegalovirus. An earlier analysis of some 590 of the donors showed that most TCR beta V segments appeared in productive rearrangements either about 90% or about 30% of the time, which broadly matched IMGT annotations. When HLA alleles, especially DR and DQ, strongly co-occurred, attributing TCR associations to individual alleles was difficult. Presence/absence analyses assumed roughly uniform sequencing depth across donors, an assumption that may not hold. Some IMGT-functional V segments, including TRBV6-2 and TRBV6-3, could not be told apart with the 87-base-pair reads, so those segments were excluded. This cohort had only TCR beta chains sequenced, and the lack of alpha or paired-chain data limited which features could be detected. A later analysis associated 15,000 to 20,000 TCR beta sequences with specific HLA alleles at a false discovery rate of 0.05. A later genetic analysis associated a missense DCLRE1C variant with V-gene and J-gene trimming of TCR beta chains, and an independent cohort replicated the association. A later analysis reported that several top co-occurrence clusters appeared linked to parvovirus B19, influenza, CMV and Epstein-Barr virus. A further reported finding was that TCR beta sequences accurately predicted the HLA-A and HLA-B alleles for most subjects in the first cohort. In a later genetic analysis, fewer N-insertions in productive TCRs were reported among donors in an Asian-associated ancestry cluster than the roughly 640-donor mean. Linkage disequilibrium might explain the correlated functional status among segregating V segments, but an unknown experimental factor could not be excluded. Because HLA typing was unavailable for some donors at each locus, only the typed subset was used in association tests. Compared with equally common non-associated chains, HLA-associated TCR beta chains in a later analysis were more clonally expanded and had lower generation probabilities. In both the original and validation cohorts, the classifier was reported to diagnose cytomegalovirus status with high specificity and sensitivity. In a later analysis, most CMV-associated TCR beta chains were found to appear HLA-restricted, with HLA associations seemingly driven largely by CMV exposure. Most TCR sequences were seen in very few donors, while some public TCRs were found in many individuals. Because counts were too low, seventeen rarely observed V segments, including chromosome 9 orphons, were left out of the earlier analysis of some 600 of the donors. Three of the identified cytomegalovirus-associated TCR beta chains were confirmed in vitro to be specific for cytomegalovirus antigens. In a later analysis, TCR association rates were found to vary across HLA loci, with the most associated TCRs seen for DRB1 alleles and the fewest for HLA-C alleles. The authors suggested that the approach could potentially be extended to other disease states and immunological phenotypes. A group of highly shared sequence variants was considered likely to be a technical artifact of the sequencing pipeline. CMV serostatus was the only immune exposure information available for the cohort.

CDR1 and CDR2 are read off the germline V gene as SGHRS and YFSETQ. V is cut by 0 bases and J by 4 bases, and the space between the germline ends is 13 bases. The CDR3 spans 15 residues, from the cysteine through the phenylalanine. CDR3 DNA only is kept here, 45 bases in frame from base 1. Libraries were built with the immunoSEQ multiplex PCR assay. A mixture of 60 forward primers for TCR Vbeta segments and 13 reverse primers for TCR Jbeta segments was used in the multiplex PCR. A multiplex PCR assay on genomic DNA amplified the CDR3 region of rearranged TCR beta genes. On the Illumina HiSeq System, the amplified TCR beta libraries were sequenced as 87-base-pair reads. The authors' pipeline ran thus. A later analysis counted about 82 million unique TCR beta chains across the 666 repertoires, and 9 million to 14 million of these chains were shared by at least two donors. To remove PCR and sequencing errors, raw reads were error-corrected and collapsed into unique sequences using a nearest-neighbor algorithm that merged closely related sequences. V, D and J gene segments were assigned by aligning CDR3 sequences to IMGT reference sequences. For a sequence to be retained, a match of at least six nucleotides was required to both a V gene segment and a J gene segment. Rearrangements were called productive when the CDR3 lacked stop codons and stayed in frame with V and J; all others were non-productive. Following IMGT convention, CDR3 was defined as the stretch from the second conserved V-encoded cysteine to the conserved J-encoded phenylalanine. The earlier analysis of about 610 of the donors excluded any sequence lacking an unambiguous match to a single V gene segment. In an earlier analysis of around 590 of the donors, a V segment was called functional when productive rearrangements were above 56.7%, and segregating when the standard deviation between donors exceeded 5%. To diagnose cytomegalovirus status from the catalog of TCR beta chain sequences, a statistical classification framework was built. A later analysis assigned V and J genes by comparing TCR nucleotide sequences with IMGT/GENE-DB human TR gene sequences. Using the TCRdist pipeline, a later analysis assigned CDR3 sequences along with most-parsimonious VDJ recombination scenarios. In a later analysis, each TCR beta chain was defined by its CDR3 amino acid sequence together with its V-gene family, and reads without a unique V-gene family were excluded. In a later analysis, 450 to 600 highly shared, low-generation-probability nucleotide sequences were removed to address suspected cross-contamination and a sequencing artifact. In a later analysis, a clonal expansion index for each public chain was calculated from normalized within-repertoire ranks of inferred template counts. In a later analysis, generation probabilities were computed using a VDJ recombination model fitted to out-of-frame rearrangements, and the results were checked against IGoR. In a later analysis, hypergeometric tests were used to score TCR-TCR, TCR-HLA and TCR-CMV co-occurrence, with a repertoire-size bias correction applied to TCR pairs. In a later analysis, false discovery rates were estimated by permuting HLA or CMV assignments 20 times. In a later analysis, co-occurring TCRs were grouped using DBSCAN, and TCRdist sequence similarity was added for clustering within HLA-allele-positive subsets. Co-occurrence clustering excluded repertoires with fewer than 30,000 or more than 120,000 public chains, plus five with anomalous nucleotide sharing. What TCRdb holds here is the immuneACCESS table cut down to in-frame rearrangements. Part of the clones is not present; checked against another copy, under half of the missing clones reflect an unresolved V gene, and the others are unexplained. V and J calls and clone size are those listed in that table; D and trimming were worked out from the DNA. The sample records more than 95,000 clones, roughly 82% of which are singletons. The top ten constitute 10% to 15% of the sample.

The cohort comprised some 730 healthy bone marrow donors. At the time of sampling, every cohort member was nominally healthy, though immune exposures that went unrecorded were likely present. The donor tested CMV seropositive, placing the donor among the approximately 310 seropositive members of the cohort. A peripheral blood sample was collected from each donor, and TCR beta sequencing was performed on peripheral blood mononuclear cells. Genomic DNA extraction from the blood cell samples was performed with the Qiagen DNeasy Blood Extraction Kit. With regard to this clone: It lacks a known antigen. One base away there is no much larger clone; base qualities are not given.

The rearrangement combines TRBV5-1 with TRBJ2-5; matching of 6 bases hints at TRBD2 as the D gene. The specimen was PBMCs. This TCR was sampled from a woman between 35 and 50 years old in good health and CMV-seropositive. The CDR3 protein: CASSLGPGEGETQYF. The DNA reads TGCGCCAGCAGCTTGGGTCCGGGAGAGGGAGAGACCCAGTACTTC.